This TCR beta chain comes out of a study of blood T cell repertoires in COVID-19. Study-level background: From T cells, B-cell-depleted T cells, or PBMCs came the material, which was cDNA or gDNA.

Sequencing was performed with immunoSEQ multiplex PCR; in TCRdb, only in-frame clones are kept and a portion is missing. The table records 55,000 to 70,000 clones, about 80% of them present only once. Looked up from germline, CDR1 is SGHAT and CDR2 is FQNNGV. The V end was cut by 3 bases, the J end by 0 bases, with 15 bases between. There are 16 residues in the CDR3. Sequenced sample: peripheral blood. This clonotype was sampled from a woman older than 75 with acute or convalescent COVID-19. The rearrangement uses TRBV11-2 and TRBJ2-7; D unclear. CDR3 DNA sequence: TGTGCCAGCAGCTTTCGGGTAAGGCAAACCTCCTACGAGCAGTACTTC. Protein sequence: CASSFRVRQTSYEQYF.